This TCR beta chain was observed in a study of cytomegalovirus exposure and HLA in healthy donors. Vbeta (60) and Jbeta (13) primers were used in the PCR. Here immunoSEQ multiplex PCR was the method, and the copy in TCRdb shows in-frame clones only, minus some. The sample contains fewer than 200,000 clones, 80% of which appear only once. Of note for this clone: Its antigen is as yet unknown.

The study, taken as a whole, reports: It was in a later analysis that TCR association rates were seen to vary by HLA locus, highest for DRB1 and lowest for HLA-C. The likely explanation for a cluster of highly shared sequence variants was sequencing artifact.

Trimming stripped 4 bases from V and 4 bases from J, with 7 bases between. Germline values: CDR1 SGHVS, CDR2 FNYEAQ. There are 13 residues in the CDR3. Sequenced sample: PBMCs. The chain recombines TRBV7-6 with TRBJ2-2; unclear D gene. The receptor comes from a boy younger than 18 in good health and CMV-seronegative. The CDR3: CASSSPPTGELFF. For the CDR3, the DNA is TGTGCCAGCAGCTCTCCCCCCACCGGGGAGCTGTTTTTT.